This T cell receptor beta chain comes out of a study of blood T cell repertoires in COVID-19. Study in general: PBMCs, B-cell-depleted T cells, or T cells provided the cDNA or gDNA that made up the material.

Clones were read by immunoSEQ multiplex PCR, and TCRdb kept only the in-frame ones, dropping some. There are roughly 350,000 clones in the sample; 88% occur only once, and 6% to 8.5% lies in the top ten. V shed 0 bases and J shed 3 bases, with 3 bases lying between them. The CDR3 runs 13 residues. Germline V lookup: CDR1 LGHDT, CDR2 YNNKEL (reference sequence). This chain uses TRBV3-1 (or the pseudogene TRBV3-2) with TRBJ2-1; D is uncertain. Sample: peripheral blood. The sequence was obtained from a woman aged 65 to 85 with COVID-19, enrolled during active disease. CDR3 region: CASSQDHYNEQFF. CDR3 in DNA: TGTGCCAGCAGCCAAGATCACTACAATGAGCAGTTCTTC.